Each of the 22 T cell receptor beta chains below was sequenced from the same sample in a study of T cell responses to AZD1222 COVID-19 vaccine. Profiling relied on immunoSEQ multiplex PCR, and the TCRdb table lists in-frame clones only, not all of them. The sample carries 100,000 or so clones, about 88% recorded once. The source was peripheral blood, collected 28 days after the second AZD1222 dose. All receptors come from an adult who received the AZD1222 COVID-19 vaccine.

The chain carries TRBV7-2 and TRBJ2-2, with 13 bases that match TRBD2. The CDR3 is made up of 16 amino acids. Germline loops: CDR1 SGHTA, CDR2 FQGNSA. V lost 5 bases to trimming and J lost 4 bases; unmatched junction nucleotides: 4. CDR3 DNA sequence: TGTGCCAGCAGCCCCCGACTAGCGGGAGGCACCGGGGAGCTGTTTTTT. Protein sequence: CASSPRLAGGTGELFF.

The rearrangement links TRBV12-5 to TRBJ1-6, with D possibly TRBD1 on 5 matching bases. There are 12 residues in the CDR3. Trimming pared 7 bases from V and 8 bases from J, leaving 9 bases between. The germline V gene has CDR1 LGHNT and CDR2 FRNRAP. CDR3 DNA sequence: TGTGCTAGTGCTCCGGGGGATTCACCCCTCCACTTT. Translating it yields CASAPGDSPLHF.

The V gene is TRBV11-2, the J gene TRBJ2-1; 7 nucleotides align to TRBD2. The CDR3 loop spans 16 amino acids. Germline CDR1 reads SGHAT; CDR2 reads FQNNGV. V shed 3 bases and J 0 bases; nucleotides not matched to a gene: 5. As DNA, the CDR3 is TGTGCCAGCAGCTTGCCTAGCGGTAGCTCCTACAATGAGCAGTTCTTC. This translates into CASSLPSGSSYNEQFF.

This rearrangement joins TRBV6-6 to TRBJ2-5, with D maybe TRBD2 (7 bases). V lost 5 bases to trimming and J lost 5 bases, with 18 bases between them. In germline, CDR1 is MNHNY, CDR2 SVGAGI (reference sequence). The CDR3 spans 15 residues. DNA for the CDR3: TGTGCCAGCAGTCCGCTAGCGGCCCAGGGGGAGACCCAGTACTTC. Translated: CASSPLAAQGETQYF.

The chain links TRBV5-4 to TRBJ1-5; 8 nucleotides line up with TRBD1. CDR1 and CDR2 (germline): SGHNT, YYREEE (reference sequence). Unmatched junction bases numbered 9, after V lost 4 bases and J lost 6 bases. The CDR3 totals 15 residues. The CDR3 region has the DNA TGTGCCAGCAGCCCAGGGACAGGAGGTGGTCAGCCCCAGCATTTT. Its translation: CASSPGTGGGQPQHF.

In this sample, this clone turned up once. The V gene is TRBV4-3, the J gene TRBJ2-7; unclear D gene. The CDR3 is 14 amino acids. Germline V gives CDR1 LGHNA, CDR2 YSLEER. The V and J ends lost 1 base and 9 bases respectively, with 16 bases between them. CDR3 region: CASSQGTESIGQYF. The CDR3 nucleotides read TGCGCCAGCAGCCAAGGGACGGAGTCGATTGGGCAGTACTTC.

The V and J genes are TRBV3-1 (or the pseudogene TRBV3-2) and TRBJ2-7, with D perhaps being TRBD1 or TRBD2 (5 bases each). This CDR3 contains 16 residues. CDR1 LGHDT and CDR2 YNNKEL come from the germline V gene (reference sequence). Trimming took 2 bases from V and 3 from J, leaving 17 bases between them. CDR3 DNA sequence: TGTGCCAGCAGCCAACCCCTGCCGGGGACCAACTACGAGCAGTACTTC. It yields the protein CASSQPLPGTNYEQYF.

The chain employs TRBV11-1 and TRBJ1-1; weak D call: TRBD1 (6 bases). The CDR3 consists of 13 residues. Between the trimmed V and J ends, which lost 2 bases and 8 bases, there was a span of 12 bases. Germline V lookup: CDR1 SGHAT, CDR2 FQDESV (reference sequence). DNA of the CDR3: TGTGCCAGCAGCTTACTCAGGGGATCCGAAGCTTTCTTT. As protein: CASSLLRGSEAFF.

The chain carries TRBV18 and TRBJ2-2; no clear D. Germline CDR1 KGHSH, CDR2 LQKENI. The ends were cut back, 4 bases at V and 8 bases at J, with 5 bases in the middle. The CDR3 covers 11 residues. The CDR3 loop is CASSLPGELFF. The CDR3 nucleotides are TGTGCCAGCTCACTTCCAGGGGAGCTGTTTTTT.

This clone appeared once. The rearrangement links TRBV28 to TRBJ1-1; unclear D gene. Germline V gene sequence: CDR1 MDHEN, CDR2 SYDVKM. Trimming shortened V by 2 bases and J by 6 bases, and 16 bases separated the two germline ends. This CDR3 has 15 residues. For the CDR3, the DNA is TGTGCCAGCAGTTTACCGACTAGAACGGGCGCTGAAGCTTTCTTT. Amino acids: CASSLPTRTGAEAFF.

In DNA form, the CDR3 reads TGTGCCAGCAGCTTAAGCGGAGTGACAGATACGCAGTATTTT. Protein sequence: CASSLSGVTDTQYF. J is TRBJ2-3 and V is TRBV7-3; D unclear. Trimming pared 1 base from V and 3 bases from J, leaving 8 bases between. The CDR3 runs to 14 residues. Germline CDR1 SGHTA, CDR2 FQGTGA.

V usage is TRBV19 and J usage is TRBJ2-7; D is unclear. Germline V CDR1 and CDR2: LNHDA, SQIVND (reference sequence). V was cut by 8 bases and J by 0 bases, with 14 bases left in between. The CDR3 has 14 residues. The CDR3 bases are TGTGCCAGTTCCCGGACGGTGGGCTCCTACGAGCAGTACTTC. It translates to CASSRTVGSYEQYF.

The genes are TRBV19 and TRBJ2-7; D tentatively fits TRBD1 or TRBD2 (5 bases each). The CDR3 has 14 amino acids. CDR1 and CDR2 from the germline V gene are LNHDA and SQIVND (reference sequence). V was clipped by 2 bases and J by 7 bases, with 15 bases between them. CDR3 coding DNA: TGTGCCAGTAGTATATCCGGGACGCCTGCGGAGCAGTACTTC. It is translated as CASSISGTPAEQYF.

The V gene is TRBV6-5, the J gene TRBJ1-5, with TRBD1 as a possible D gene (5 bases). The CDR3 is 15 amino acids. Germline values: CDR1 MNHEY, CDR2 SVGAGI. Trimming shortened V by 0 bases and J by 2 bases, and 8 bases separated the two germline ends. This chain's CDR3 is CASSYSAGGNQPQHF. CDR3 bases: TGTGCCAGCAGTTACTCAGCGGGGGGCAATCAGCCCCAGCATTTT.

The chain uses TRBV18 and TRBJ2-1; 10 bases align to TRBD2. The CDR3 extends over 17 amino acids. Germline V lookup: CDR1 KGHSH, CDR2 LQKENI. Germline trimming cut 0 bases from V and 8 bases from J; bases unmatched to any gene: 10. CDR3 DNA sequence: TGTGCCAGCTCACCACCGGGTAGTCTAGCGGGGGCGGATGAGCAGTTCTTC. Amino acid sequence: CASSPPGSLAGADEQFF.

This rearrangement joins TRBV28 to TRBJ2-7; 8 positions match TRBD1. CDR1 and CDR2 from the germline V gene are MDHEN and SYDVKM. V trimming: 5 bases; J trimming: 1 base; junction bases outside the gene matches: 7. CDR3 length equals 15 residues. The CDR3 sequence is CASSQWTGQSYEQYF. CDR3 DNA: TGTGCCAGCAGTCAATGGACAGGGCAGTCCTACGAGCAGTACTTC. The whole variable domain, filled in from reference TRBV28 and TRBJ2-7, reads DVKVTQSSRYLVKRTGEKVFLECVQDMDHENMFWYRQDPGLGLRLIYFSYDVKMKEKGDIPEGYSVSREKKERFSLILESASTNQTSMYLCASSQWTGQSYEQYFGPGTRLTVT.

The chain has TRBV29-1 and TRBJ1-1; TRBD1 is a possible D gene (6 bases). V shed 4 bases and J shed 3 bases, with 12 bases lying between them. This CDR3 region has 13 residues. CDR1 is SQVTM and CDR2 is ANQGSEA in the germline V gene. CDR3 sequence: CSVVLDRYTEAFF. The DNA for the CDR3 is TGCAGCGTTGTCTTGGACAGATACACTGAAGCTTTCTTT.

The genes are TRBV19 and TRBJ1-2; unclear D gene. Per germline, CDR1 LNHDA and CDR2 SQIVND (reference sequence). The CDR3 has 14 amino acids. V gave up 4 bases and J gave up 2 bases, with 11 bases separating them. CDR3 DNA: TGTGCCAGTAGTAGGGGTCTGAGCAACTATGGCTACACCTTC. This gives the protein CASSRGLSNYGYTF.

This clone was counted once. Relative to the germline gene, one junction end is altered; a read error may explain this. V usage is TRBV7-9 and J usage is TRBJ1-2, with D perhaps TRBD1 (6 bases). Germline CDR1 is SEHNR and CDR2 is FQNEAQ (reference sequence). This CDR3 has 17 residues. The CDR3 loop is CASSLWAPTGGNYGYTF. The DNA of the CDR3 is TGTGCCAGTAGCTTATGGGCCCCGACAGGTGGGAACTATGGCTACACCTTC.

V usage is TRBV5-1 and J usage is TRBJ2-1; 7 bases match TRBD1. V was pared by 2 bases and J by 10 bases, with 6 bases of the junction left unmatched. The CDR3 is 13 residues long. Germline V lookup: CDR1 SGHRS, CDR2 YFSETQ. The CDR3 sequence: CASSFTGAEEQFF. DNA for the CDR3: TGCGCCAGCAGCTTTACAGGGGCGGAGGAGCAGTTCTTC. The variable domain in full, completed from reference TRBV5-1 and TRBJ2-1, reads KAGVTQTPRYLIKTRGQQVTLSCSPISGHRSVSWYQQTPGQGLQFLFEYFSETQRNKGNFPGRFSGRQFSNSRSEMNVSTLELGDSALYLCASSFTGAEEQFFGPGTRLTVL.

The rearrangement joins TRBV28 to TRBJ2-1; TRBD1 agrees at 11 bases. The germline V gene encodes CDR1 MDHEN and CDR2 SYDVKM. The trim removed 5 bases at V and 8 bases at J, leaving 8 bases unmatched. There are 15 residues in the CDR3. The CDR3 loop is CASSLGTGGIDEQFF. The CDR3 nucleotides are TGTGCCAGCAGTCTCGGGACAGGGGGTATCGATGAGCAGTTCTTC.

V is TRBV7-2 and J is TRBJ2-3, with TRBD2 matching over 12 bases. This CDR3 region has 15 residues. V was clipped by 4 bases and J by 9 bases; unmatched bases: 8. Germline lookup yields CDR1 SGHTA and CDR2 FQGNSA. The CDR3 loop reads CASSSTSGGVRTQYF. The CDR3 coding sequence is TGTGCCAGCAGCTCGACTAGCGGGGGTGTTAGGACGCAGTATTTT.